A selection of T cell receptor beta chains follows, all from one sample in a study of early T cells in non-severe SARS-CoV-2 infection. TCRdb independently ran MiXCR on the 5' RACE reads; one entry per CDR3 protein. The repertoire has approximately 100,000 distinct CDR3 sequences, approximately 9.9% of them found once; the top ten carry about 5%. The material sequenced was whole blood. These receptors all stem from an adult who was a healthcare worker with PCR-confirmed SARS-CoV-2 infection or an uninfected control (not recorded which). The CDR3 runs from the conserved cysteine through the conserved F or W. The D gene is left open where the match is weak. Clone size is shown for a subset of rows, as once, few, many or a class of expanded clone.

J | size | D | V | DNA | CDR3
TRBJ2-7 | few | . | TRBV7-9 | TGTGCCAGCAGCCCCCAGGGGCATGGGGGCTACGAGCAGTACTTC | CASSPQGHGGYEQYF
TRBJ1-6 | few | . | TRBV12-3/TRBV12-4 | TGTGCCAGCAGCCCTCTGGGGGGTAATTCACCCCTCCACTTT | CASSPLGGNSPLHF
TRBJ2-3 | . | . | TRBV3-1 | TGTGCCAGCAGCCGGTCAGGGAGCACAGATACGCAGTATTTT | CASSRSGSTDTQYF
TRBJ2-3 | . | TRBD2 | TRBV6-4 | TGTGCCAGCAGTGACGAGGTCGGGAGGGCAGATACGCAGTATTTT | CASSDEVGRADTQYF
TRBJ2-7 | few | . | TRBV5-1 | TGCGCCAGCAGCTTGGAACAGGGCCCTTTCTACGAGCAGTACTTC | CASSLEQGPFYEQYF
TRBJ2-1 | many | TRBD1 | TRBV7-9 | TGTGCCAGCAGCCCCCGGACAGGGGGCTCCTACAATGAGCAGTTCTTC | CASSPRTGGSYNEQFF
TRBJ2-1 | many | TRBD2 | TRBV24-1 | TGTGCCACCAGTGATAGCGGGAGGGCCTACAATGAGCAGTTCTTC | CATSDSGRAYNEQFF
TRBJ2-1 | many | TRBD2 | TRBV27 | TGTGCCAGCAGTTCCCCGGGACTAGCGGACAGGAATGAGCAGTTCTTC | CASSSPGLADRNEQFF
TRBJ2-1 | once | TRBD1 | TRBV7-2 | TGTGCCAGCAGCTCCCGGACAGGGTCCAATGAGCAGTTCTTC | CASSSRTGSNEQFF
TRBJ1-4 | . | . | TRBV29-1 | TGCAGCGTTGTAGCCAGGGGAGAAGTAAAACTGTTTTTT | CSVVARGEVKLFF
TRBJ1-1 | . | . | TRBV4-2 | TGTGCCAGCAGCCACCGGACAGAGCCTGAAGCTTTCTTT | CASSHRTEPEAFF
TRBJ1-5 | few | . | TRBV7-2 | TGTGCCAGCAGGCCGCCGGGGAATCAGCCCCAGCATTTT | CASRPPGNQPQHF
TRBJ2-1 | many | . | TRBV6-1 | TGTGCCAGCAGTGATGAGAAGGGCCGGACCTACAATGAGCAGTTCTTC | CASSDEKGRTYNEQFF
TRBJ2-3 | many | . | TRBV7-2 | TGTGCCAGCAGCTTAGGTCGCCAGGGACTCACAGATACGCAGTATTTT | CASSLGRQGLTDTQYF
TRBJ1-2 | many | . | TRBV5-4 | TGTGCCAGCAGCTTGGTCTCCGGGGGCGGTGGCTACACCTTC | CASSLVSGGGGYTF
TRBJ2-7 | few | . | TRBV20-1 | TGCAGTGCTAGAGACCCCCTTTCCTACGAGCAGTACTTC | CSARDPLSYEQYF
TRBJ2-7 | few | . | TRBV20-1 | TGCAGTGCGGAGGACATCCCAAGCCACGAGCAGTACTTC | CSAEDIPSHEQYF
TRBJ2-7 | many | TRBD2 | TRBV28 | TGTGCCAGCAGTTTGGGGACTAGGTACCACGAGCAGTACTTC | CASSLGTRYHEQYF
TRBJ2-1 | few | . | TRBV28 | TGTGCTGCCGCTCAGGTCCTTTCAATCAATGAGCAGTTCTTC | CAAAQVLSINEQFF
TRBJ2-1 | many | . | TRBV12-5 | TGTGCTAGTGGTTTGGTACGCCCGACGGAACCCAAGAGCTCCTACAATGAGCAGTTCTTC | CASGLVRPTEPKSSYNEQFF
TRBJ1-2 | . | . | TRBV7-9 | TGTGCCAGCCTCGAGGGGCCCTATGGCTACACCTTC | CASLEGPYGYTF
TRBJ2-5 | few | TRBD1 | TRBV7-9 | TGTGCCAGCAGCTTTCTCCAGGGGGAAGAGACCCAGTACTTC | CASSFLQGEETQYF